This T cell receptor beta chain was found in a study of shared clonotypes between healthy human individuals. Donation came from healthy HIV-negative adults that had no recent acute infections or vaccinations. Every subset had its genomic DNA shared out evenly among several immunoSEQ plates. Sequenced by immunoSEQ multiplex PCR; TCRdb stores in-frame clones only, minus some. The data show approximately 2.5 million clones, just over 90% seen once. CDR3 length: 15 amino acids. The ends were cut back, 4 bases at V and 4 bases at J, with 14 bases in the middle. In germline, CDR1 is MNHNS, CDR2 SASEGT. The sequenced sample was naive CD4+ T cells sorted from blood. This sample's subset: CD45RA+ positively selected. This receptor was taken from a man between 18 and 35 years old in good health. The chain employs TRBV6-1 and TRBJ1-5; maybe TRBD1 (5 bases). CDR3 DNA: TGTGCCAGCAGTGCCCCTGGGGGGGGGAATCAGCCCCAGCATTTT. It codes for CASSAPGGGNQPQHF.